This TCR beta chain was sequenced in a study of cytomegalovirus exposure and HLA in healthy donors. Turning to the study itself: Most donors, 81% of 398 genotyped, fell in the Caucasian-associated ancestry cluster.

The V gene end was trimmed by 6 bases and the J gene end by 4 bases; junction bases not matched to a gene: 6. The CDR3 totals 15 residues. CDR1 is LNHDA and CDR2 is SQIVND in the germline V gene (reference sequence). PCR amplification relied on 60 Vbeta primers (plus 13 Jbeta primers). TCRdb's table, derived via immunoSEQ multiplex PCR, lists solely in-frame clones and lacks some. The sample lists 150,000 to 250,000 clones; around three quarters were seen once. In regard to this clone: Its antigen is currently unknown.

General study results and limits: Common viral pathogens seemed, in a later analysis, to connect with several of the most significant clusters.

Healthy individuals who donated bone marrow served as the donors. The sample consisted of PBMCs. The chain employs TRBV19 and TRBJ2-1; TRBD2 aligns across 10 bases. This clonotype was sampled from a woman between 25 and 40 years old in good health and CMV-seropositive. As DNA, the CDR3 is TGTGCCAGTAGAACGGGACTAGCGCCTTACAATGAGCAGTTCTTC. It specifies CASRTGLAPYNEQFF.